Sequencing of this T cell receptor (beta chain) was carried out in a study of blood T cell repertoires in COVID-19. Study-level background: Samples came from the United States, Italy and Spain, spanning acute and convalescent COVID-19. The cDNA or gDNA used as material had been derived from T cells, B-cell-depleted T cells, or PBMCs.

Authors' processing steps: Reference gene primer amplification in the assay estimated nucleated cell counts. Here immunoSEQ multiplex PCR was the method, and the copy in TCRdb shows in-frame clones only, minus some. The V and J calls and clone size are taken from that table; D and trimming were inferred from the DNA. The sample carries some 40,000 clones, 80% to 90% recorded once. This clone was detected only once. The sequencing input was peripheral blood. The sequence came from a man aged 55 to 70 in a cohort sampled during active COVID-19.

CDR3 sequence (DNA): TGTGCCTGGAGTGCGGCCAGGGTCCGCTCTGGGGCCAACGTCCTGACTTTC. Its translation: CAWSAARVRSGANVLTF. The chain recombines TRBV30 with TRBJ2-6; tentative D call: TRBD1 (5 bases). The CDR3 has 17 residues. V was cut by 1 base and J by 0 bases, with 13 bases left in between. Per germline, CDR1 GTSNPN and CDR2 SVGIG (reference sequence).